This TCR beta chain came from a study of T cells expressing NK-cell markers. TCRdb reanalyzed the 5' RACE reads and collapses them to one entry per CDR3 protein, without DNA. The table lists 400 to 500 distinct CDR3 sequences. Considering frequency, this clonotype is medium-sized. The sequence came from a man between 18 and 69 years old in good health. Sequencing used blood T cells: a sorted CD56 or NKG2C T cell subset, CD4+ or CD8+ T cells, or bulk PBMC T cells (not recorded which).

CDR3 protein: CASSRTGPVLYEQYF. The chain uses TRBV5-1 and TRBJ2-7; TCRdb names TRBD1, which stays unverified in the absence of DNA. The V gene's germline CDR1 is SGHRS and CDR2 YFSETQ. CDR3 length: 15 amino acids.